This T cell receptor (beta chain) comes out of a study of CD8+ T cells in alopecia areata. The wider study: For 6 to 18 months, tofacitinib was taken, and 6 months off drug followed.

This clone was recorded once. Its antigen is still unknown. The V gene's germline CDR1 is SNHLY and CDR2 FYNNEI. The CDR3 consists of 13 residues. V lost 2 bases and J lost 4, with 6 bases in between. Study-wide findings and caveats: Higher clonality was seen in lesional scalp than in normal scalp, especially in alopecia totalis/universalis.

The authors extracted RNA and reverse transcribed it into cDNA as the sequencing template. Method: immunoSEQ multiplex PCR; TCRdb's copy keeps in-frame clones and lacks some. The sample consists of hundreds of thousands of clones, less than 80% of them appearing once. Isolation of CD4+ and CD8+ T cells from PBMCs was achieved by sorting. The receptor was isolated from a human donor with alopecia areata. The rearrangement links TRBV2 to TRBJ2-1; tentative D call: TRBD2 (5 bases). The source was CD4+ T cells sorted from blood, collected at week 0. The DNA of the CDR3 is TGTGCCAGCAGTGAATCGGGATACAATGAGCAGTTCTTC. The encoded protein is CASSESGYNEQFF.